These T cell receptor beta chains were read from a single sample in a study of CD8 T cells in Susac syndrome. TCRdb re-analysed the immunoSEQ multiplex PCR reads in MiXCR, keeping a single row per CDR3 protein. Seen here are about 190,000 distinct CDR3 sequences, about 95% observed once, and the top ten hold approximately 0.16%. Material for sequencing was CD8+ T cells from PBMCs. These receptors all come from a human donor with Susac syndrome. Both conserved end residues are part of each CDR3. A D gene is named only where the DNA matches it firmly. Rows give clone size only sometimes, using once, few, many, or a class for an expanded clone.

TGTGCCAGCAGTACAGGTTCAACTAATGAAAAACTGTTTTTT	CASSTGSTNEKLFF	-	-	TRBV2	TRBJ1-4
TGTGCCAGCAGCGCGACAGGCCTGAACACTGAAGCTTTCTTT	CASSATGLNTEAFF	-	-	TRBV7-6	TRBJ1-1
TGCAGTGCTTGGACAGACTATGGCTACACCTTC	CSAWTDYGYTF	-	-	TRBV20-1	TRBJ1-2
TGTGCCAGCAGCCCTCGACTGAACACCGGGGAGCTGTTTTTT	CASSPRLNTGELFF	-	-	TRBV7-8	TRBJ2-2
TGTGCCACCTTCCGGGGACTAGGGGAAGGTGAGCAGTACTTC	CATFRGLGEGEQYF	TRBD2	-	TRBV6-2/TRBV6-3	TRBJ2-7
TGCAGCGTGGGAGCTGGCGGGGAGCTGTTTTTT	CSVGAGGELFF	-	-	TRBV29-1	TRBJ2-2
TGCAGTGCTAGACTCCCTGCTGACTACGAGCAGTACTTC	CSARLPADYEQYF	-	-	TRBV20-1	TRBJ2-7
TGCAGCGTTGATGGGGGCGCTGGGAGGAGCTCCTACAATGAGCAGTTCTTC	CSVDGGAGRSSYNEQFF	-	-	TRBV29-1	TRBJ2-1
TGCGCCGGAGGGATACAGGGAGTCGATCAGCCCCAGCATTTT	CAGGIQGVDQPQHF	-	-	TRBV5-1	TRBJ1-5
TGTGCCAGCAGCGCACTAGCAGGTTATGGCTACACCTTC	CASSALAGYGYTF	-	-	TRBV9	TRBJ1-2
TGTGCCAGCAGCTTGTCGGGTATTTCGAACACCGGGGAGCTGTTTTTT	CASSLSGISNTGELFF	-	-	TRBV5-6	TRBJ2-2
TGTGCCAGCAGCGTAGACGTTTTCACCGAAGCTTTCTTT	CASSVDVFTEAFF	-	-	TRBV9	TRBJ1-1
TGTGCCAGCAGCTGGGACAGCCAAAACATTCAGTACTTC	CASSWDSQNIQYF	TRBD1	-	TRBV7-3	TRBJ2-4
TGTGCCAGTAAAGACGACCGGGAAGAGCAGTTCTTC	CASKDDREEQFF	-	-	TRBV25-1	TRBJ2-1
TGCGCCAGCAGCTCGGAGGTTGATCAGCCCCAGCATTTT	CASSSEVDQPQHF	-	-	TRBV4-1	TRBJ1-5
TGTGCCAGCAGCCAGTCGACAGTCTATGAGCAGTTCTTC	CASSQSTVYEQFF	-	once	TRBV7-6	TRBJ2-1
TGTGCCAGCAGCCAAGAGTACGGGGAAGCTTTCTTT	CASSQEYGEAFF	-	once	TRBV3-1	TRBJ1-1
TGTGCCAGCAGTTTGTTAGGAAACACTGAAGCTTTCTTT	CASSLLGNTEAFF	-	-	TRBV27	TRBJ1-1
TGCGCCAGCAGGGGGGTCGGCAGGTTGAACACTGAAGCTTTCTTT	CASRGVGRLNTEAFF	-	-	TRBV5-1	TRBJ1-1
TGTGCCAGCAGGGGTAGTTTATCCTACGAGCAGTACTTC	CASRGSLSYEQYF	-	-	TRBV7-2	TRBJ2-7
TGCGCCAGCAGCCAAGTGGGGGTTTCGAATGGCTACACCTTC	CASSQVGVSNGYTF	-	-	TRBV4-1	TRBJ1-2
TGTGCCAGCAGCAATGGACAGGGGGGGAACATTCAGTACTTC	CASSNGQGGNIQYF	TRBD1	-	TRBV28	TRBJ2-4
TGCAGTGCCAGAGAGGGGAGAGCTAACTATGGCTACACCTTC	CSAREGRANYGYTF	-	-	TRBV20-1	TRBJ1-2
TGTGCCTGGGCAACCGGGACAGCTCCCAGGACTGAGCAGTTCTTC	CAWATGTAPRTEQFF	TRBD1	-	TRBV30	TRBJ2-1
TGTGCCAGCAGTACCGCGGAAGGGGAGAGGGAGACCCAGTACTTC	CASSTAEGERETQYF	-	-	TRBV5-6	TRBJ2-5
TGTGCCAGCAGCTGGGGACCGGTGCCCCAGCATTTT	CASSWGPVPQHF	-	-	TRBV7-9	TRBJ1-5
TGTGCCAGCAGCGTAAGGTCAGGGCGGGAGCAGTACTTC	CASSVRSGREQYF	-	-	TRBV9	TRBJ2-7
TGTGCCAGCAGCCTGACAGGGGGGACCAATGAGCAGTTCTTC	CASSLTGGTNEQFF	TRBD1	-	TRBV7-3	TRBJ2-1
TGTGCCAGCAGCTCGGGTCTCTACAATCAGCCCCAGCATTTT	CASSSGLYNQPQHF	-	-	TRBV13	TRBJ1-5
TGTGCCAGCTCACCCGCGCAGGATAGCAATCAGCCCCAGCATTTT	CASSPAQDSNQPQHF	-	-	TRBV18	TRBJ1-5
TGCAGCAGCTACAGGGCGAACTCAGATACGCAGTATTTT	CSSYRANSDTQYF	-	once	TRBV29-1	TRBJ2-3
TGTGCCTGGGAGCGTGGGGGGCAAGAGACCCAGTACTTC	CAWERGGQETQYF	-	-	TRBV30	TRBJ2-5
TGTGCCAGCAGCCAAGTGGCAGACTCCTACAATGAGCAGTTCTTC	CASSQVADSYNEQFF	-	few	TRBV3-1	TRBJ2-1
TGTGCCAGCAGTTTATCCAGCCACAATCAGCCCCAGCATTTT	CASSLSSHNQPQHF	-	-	TRBV27	TRBJ1-5
TGCAGCGTTGTAGGGGGGTACACTGAAGCTTTCTTT	CSVVGGYTEAFF	-	-	TRBV29-1	TRBJ1-1
TGTGCCAGTACCGGCCCAGGGGGCGGTCCCGGGGAGCTGTTTTTT	CASTGPGGGPGELFF	TRBD1	-	TRBV7-9	TRBJ2-2
TGTGCCAGCAGCTACCGGCCGACAGGAGGGACTAATGAAAAACTGTTTTTT	CASSYRPTGGTNEKLFF	-	-	TRBV7-3	TRBJ1-4
TGTGCCAGCGCCGGACAGGGGTTTAATCAGCCCCAGCATTTT	CASAGQGFNQPQHF	TRBD1	-	TRBV27	TRBJ1-5
TGTGCCAGCAGGGAACAGACAGGGGGGTTCTACGAGCAGTACTTC	CASREQTGGFYEQYF	TRBD1	-	TRBV2	TRBJ2-7
TGTGCCAGCAGCGGATTGGGGTCGGTAAATCAGCCCCAGCATTTT	CASSGLGSVNQPQHF	-	-	TRBV7-2	TRBJ1-5
TGCAGCGTTGAGCCGAACACCGGGGAGCTGTTTTTT	CSVEPNTGELFF	-	-	TRBV29-1	TRBJ2-2
TGTGCCAGTAGTCTACGTGGAGAGGTCCAAGAGACCCAGTACTTC	CASSLRGEVQETQYF	-	-	TRBV19	TRBJ2-5
TGTGCCAGCTCACCAAGCTTCCCGCATGAGCAGTTCTTC	CASSPSFPHEQFF	-	once	TRBV18	TRBJ2-1
TGCGCCAGCAGCCAAGTTATGAATAGCAATCAGCCCCAGCATTTT	CASSQVMNSNQPQHF	-	-	TRBV4-1	TRBJ1-5
TGTGCCTGGAGTCCCGGGACAGCCAACACTGAAGCTTTCTTT	CAWSPGTANTEAFF	TRBD1	-	TRBV30	TRBJ1-1
TGTGCCAGCAGGAAAACGACAGCGTTAGGTCAGCCCCAGCATTTT	CASRKTTALGQPQHF	-	-	TRBV6-5	TRBJ1-5
TGTGCCAGCAGCTTAAGGCAGTCAGATACGCAGTATTTT	CASSLRQSDTQYF	-	-	TRBV7-3	TRBJ2-3
TGTGCCAGCAGTGTCGGTGGCGGCTACACCTTC	CASSVGGGYTF	-	-	TRBV25-1	TRBJ1-2
TGTGCCAGCAGCCGGAGAGGTTCAGATACGCAGTATTTT	CASSRRGSDTQYF	-	-	TRBV11-2	TRBJ2-3
TGTGCCAGCAGCTCCCGCTTGGGACAGGGAGAGGGCTACACCTTC	CASSSRLGQGEGYTF	TRBD1	once	TRBV13	TRBJ1-2